The sequence of this T cell receptor beta chain was determined in a study of blood T cell repertoires in COVID-19. Measured with immunoSEQ multiplex PCR; TCRdb has only the in-frame clones, and not every one. The profile covers around 300,000 clones, with roughly 85% appearing a single time and 2% to 3% taken by the ten largest. Participants' own reports of clinical history determined their cohort assignment. Two negative PCRs, clearance, or symptom resolution were required of recovered Cohort 3 donors. Germline V gives CDR1 SGHKS, CDR2 YYEKEE (reference sequence). The V and J ends lost 3 bases and 3 bases, in that order; junction bases with no gene match: 3. The CDR3 is made up of 14 amino acids.

This chain uses TRBV5-5 with TRBJ2-3, with 8 positions matching TRBD1. The receptor comes from a woman aged 45-65 years who had recovered from COVID-19. Sample: PBMCs or T cells enriched from blood (not recorded which). The CDR3 loop reads CASSSGQGTDTQYF. The CDR3 DNA is TGTGCCAGCAGCTCTGGACAGGGAACAGATACGCAGTATTTT. The full variable domain, with the rest looked up from reference TRBV5-5 and TRBJ2-3, is DAGVTQSPTHLIKTRGQQVTLRCSPISGHKSVSWYQQVLGQGPQFIFQYYEKEERGRGNFPDRFSARQFPNYSSELNVNALLLGDSALYLCASSSGQGTDTQYFGPGTRLTVL.